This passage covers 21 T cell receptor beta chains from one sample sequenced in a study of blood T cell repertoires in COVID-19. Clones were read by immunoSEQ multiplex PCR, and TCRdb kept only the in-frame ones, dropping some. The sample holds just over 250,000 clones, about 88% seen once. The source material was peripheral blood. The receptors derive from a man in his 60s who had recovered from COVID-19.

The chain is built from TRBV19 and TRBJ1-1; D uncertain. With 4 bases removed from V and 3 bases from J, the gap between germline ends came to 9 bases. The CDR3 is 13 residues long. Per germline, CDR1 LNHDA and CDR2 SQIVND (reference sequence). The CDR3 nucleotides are TGTGCCAGTAGTAAACTCACGGACACTGAAGCTTTCTTT. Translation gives CASSKLTDTEAFF. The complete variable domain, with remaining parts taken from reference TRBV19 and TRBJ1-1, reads DGGITQSPKYLFRKEGQNVTLSCEQNLNHDAMYWYRQDPGQGLRLIYYSQIVNDFQKGDIAEGYSVSREKKESFPLTVTSAQKNPTAFYLCASSKLTDTEAFFGQGTRLTVV.

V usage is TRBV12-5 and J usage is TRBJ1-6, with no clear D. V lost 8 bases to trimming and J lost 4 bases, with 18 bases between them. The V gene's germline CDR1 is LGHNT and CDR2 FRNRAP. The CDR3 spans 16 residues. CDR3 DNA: TGTGCTAGTCCCCCCCGGGGTCTAGTGTATAATTCACCCCTCCACTTT. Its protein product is CASPPRGLVYNSPLHF.

The CDR3 loop reads CASSKDPGVETLRGRNYSNQPQHF. DNA of the CDR3: TGTGCCAGCAGCAAAGATCCGGGGGTCGAGACTTTGAGGGGTCGAAATTATAGCAATCAGCCCCAGCATTTT. V and J are TRBV21-1 and TRBJ1-5. TRBV21-1 is assigned pseudogene status. The CDR3 length is 24 residues.

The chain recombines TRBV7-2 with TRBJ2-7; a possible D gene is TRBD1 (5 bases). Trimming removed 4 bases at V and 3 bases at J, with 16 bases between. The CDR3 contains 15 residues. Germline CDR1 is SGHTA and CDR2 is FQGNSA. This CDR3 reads CASSSTVTVLYEQYF. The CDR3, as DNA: TGTGCCAGCAGCTCAACAGTGACAGTCCTCTACGAGCAGTACTTC.

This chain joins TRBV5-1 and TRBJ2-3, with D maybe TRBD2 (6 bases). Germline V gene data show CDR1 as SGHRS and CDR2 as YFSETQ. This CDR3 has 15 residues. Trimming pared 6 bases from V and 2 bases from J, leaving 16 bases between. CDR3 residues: CASNSPGDPTDTQYF. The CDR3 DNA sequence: TGCGCCAGCAACAGTCCGGGGGACCCCACAGATACGCAGTATTTT.

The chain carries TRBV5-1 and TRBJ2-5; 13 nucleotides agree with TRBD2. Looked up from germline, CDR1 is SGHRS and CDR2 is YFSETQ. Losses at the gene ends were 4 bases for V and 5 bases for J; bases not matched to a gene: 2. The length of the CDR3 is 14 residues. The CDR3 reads CASSAGLAGETQYF. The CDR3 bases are TGCGCCAGCAGCGCGGGACTAGCGGGGGAGACCCAGTACTTC. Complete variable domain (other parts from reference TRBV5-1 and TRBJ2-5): KAGVTQTPRYLIKTRGQQVTLSCSPISGHRSVSWYQQTPGQGLQFLFEYFSETQRNKGNFPGRFSGRQFSNSRSEMNVSTLELGDSALYLCASSAGLAGETQYFGPGTRLLVL.

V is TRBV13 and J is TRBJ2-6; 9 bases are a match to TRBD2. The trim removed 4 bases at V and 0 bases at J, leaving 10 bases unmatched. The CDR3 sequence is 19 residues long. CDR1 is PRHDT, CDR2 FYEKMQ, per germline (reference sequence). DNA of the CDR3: TGTGCCAGCAGCTCGGGGCGGCTAGCGGGAATCTCTGGGGCCAACGTCCTGACTTTC. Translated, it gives CASSSGRLAGISGANVLTF. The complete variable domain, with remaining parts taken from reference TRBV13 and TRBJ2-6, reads AAGVIQSPRHLIKEKRETATLKCYPIPRHDTVYWYQQGPGQDPQFLISFYEKMQSDKGSIPDRFSAQQFSDYHSELNMSSLELGDSALYFCASSSGRLAGISGANVLTFGAGSRLTVL.

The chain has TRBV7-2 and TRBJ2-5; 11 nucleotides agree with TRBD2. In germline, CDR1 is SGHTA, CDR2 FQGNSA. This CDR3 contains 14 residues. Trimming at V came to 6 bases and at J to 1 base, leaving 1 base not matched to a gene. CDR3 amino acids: CASRLAGAQETQYF. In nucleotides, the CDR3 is TGTGCCAGCAGACTAGCGGGGGCCCAAGAGACCCAGTACTTC. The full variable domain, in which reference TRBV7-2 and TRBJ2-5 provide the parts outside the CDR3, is GAGVSQSPSNKVTEKGKDVELRCDPISGHTALYWYRQSLGQGLEFLIYFQGNSAPDKSGLPSDRFSAERTGGSVSTLTIQRTQQEDSAVYLCASRLAGAQETQYFGPGTRLLVL.

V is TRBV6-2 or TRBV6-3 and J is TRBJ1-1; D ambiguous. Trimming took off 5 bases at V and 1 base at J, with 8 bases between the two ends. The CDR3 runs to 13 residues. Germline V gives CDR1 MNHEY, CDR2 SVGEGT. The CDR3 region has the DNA TGTGCCAGCAGTACCCTCGGGAACACTGAAGCTTTCTTT. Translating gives CASSTLGNTEAFF.

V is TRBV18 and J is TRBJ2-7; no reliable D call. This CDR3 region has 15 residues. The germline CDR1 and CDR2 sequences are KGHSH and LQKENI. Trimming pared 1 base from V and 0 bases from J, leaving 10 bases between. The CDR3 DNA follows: TGTGCCAGCTCACCACTAGATCTAAGCTCCTACGAGCAGTACTTC. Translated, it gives CASSPLDLSSYEQYF.

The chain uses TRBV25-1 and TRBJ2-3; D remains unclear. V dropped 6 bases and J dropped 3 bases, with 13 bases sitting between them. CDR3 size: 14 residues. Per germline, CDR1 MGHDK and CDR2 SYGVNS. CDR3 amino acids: CASRHPTGTDTQYF. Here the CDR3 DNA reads TGTGCCAGCAGACACCCAACCGGGACAGATACGCAGTATTTT.

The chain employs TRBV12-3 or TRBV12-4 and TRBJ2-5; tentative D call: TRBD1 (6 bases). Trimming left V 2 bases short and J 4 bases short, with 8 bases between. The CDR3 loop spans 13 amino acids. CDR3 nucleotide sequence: TGTGCCAGCAGTTTACAGGGGAGAGAGACCCAGTACTTC. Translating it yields CASSLQGRETQYF.

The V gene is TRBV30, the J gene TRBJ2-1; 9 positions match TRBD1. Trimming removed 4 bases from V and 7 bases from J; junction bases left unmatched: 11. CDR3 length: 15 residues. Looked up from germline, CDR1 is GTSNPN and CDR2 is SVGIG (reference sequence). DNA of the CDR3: TGTGCCTGGAAGTCCCCACAGGGGGCGATTAATGAGCAGTTCTTC. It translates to CAWKSPQGAINEQFF.

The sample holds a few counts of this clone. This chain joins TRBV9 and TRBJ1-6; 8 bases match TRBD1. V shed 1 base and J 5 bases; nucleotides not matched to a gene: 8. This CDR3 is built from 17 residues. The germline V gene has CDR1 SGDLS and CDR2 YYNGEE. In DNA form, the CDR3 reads TGTGCCAGCAGCGTAACCGACAGGGGAGCGAATAATTCACCCCTCCACTTT. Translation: CASSVTDRGANNSPLHF.

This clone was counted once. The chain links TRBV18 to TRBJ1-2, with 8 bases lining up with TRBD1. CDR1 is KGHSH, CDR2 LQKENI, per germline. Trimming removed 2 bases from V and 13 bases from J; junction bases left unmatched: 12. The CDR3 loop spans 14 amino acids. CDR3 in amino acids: CASSPAQGQEGFTF. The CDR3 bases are TGTGCCAGCTCACCAGCTCAGGGACAGGAGGGTTTCACCTTC. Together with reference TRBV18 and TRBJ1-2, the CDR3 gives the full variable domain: NAGVMQNPRHLVRRRGQEARLRCSPMKGHSHVYWYRQLPEEGLKFMVYLQKENIIDESGMPKERFSAEFPKEGPSILRIQQVVRGDSAAYFCASSPAQGQEGFTFGSGTRLTVV.

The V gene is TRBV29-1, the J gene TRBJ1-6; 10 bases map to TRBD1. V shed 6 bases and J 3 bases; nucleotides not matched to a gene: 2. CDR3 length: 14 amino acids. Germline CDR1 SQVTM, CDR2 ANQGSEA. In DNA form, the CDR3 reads TGCAGCGTCCGGACAGGGGGCTATAATTCACCCCTCCACTTT. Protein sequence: CSVRTGGYNSPLHF.

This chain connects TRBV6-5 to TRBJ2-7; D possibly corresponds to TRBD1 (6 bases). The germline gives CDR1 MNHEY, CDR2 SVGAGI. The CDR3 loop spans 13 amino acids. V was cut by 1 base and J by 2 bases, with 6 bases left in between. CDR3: CASSYWGPYEQYF. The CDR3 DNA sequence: TGTGCCAGCAGTTACTGGGGGCCCTACGAGCAGTACTTC.

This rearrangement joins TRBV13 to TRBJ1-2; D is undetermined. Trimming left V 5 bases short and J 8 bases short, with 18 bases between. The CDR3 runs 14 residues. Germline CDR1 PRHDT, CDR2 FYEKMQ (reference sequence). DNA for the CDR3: TGTGCCAGCAGCAAATCCGGGTTGACTCAGGGCTACACCTTC. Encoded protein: CASSKSGLTQGYTF. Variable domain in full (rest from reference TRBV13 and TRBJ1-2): AAGVIQSPRHLIKEKRETATLKCYPIPRHDTVYWYQQGPGQDPQFLISFYEKMQSDKGSIPDRFSAQQFSDYHSELNMSSLELGDSALYFCASSKSGLTQGYTFGSGTRLTVV.

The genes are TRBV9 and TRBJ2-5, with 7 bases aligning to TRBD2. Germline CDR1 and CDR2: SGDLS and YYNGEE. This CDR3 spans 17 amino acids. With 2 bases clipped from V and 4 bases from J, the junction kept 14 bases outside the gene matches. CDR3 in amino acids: CASSVSGKGTISETQYF. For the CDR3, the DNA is TGTGCCAGCAGCGTCTCGGGGAAAGGGACTATTTCAGAGACCCAGTACTTC.

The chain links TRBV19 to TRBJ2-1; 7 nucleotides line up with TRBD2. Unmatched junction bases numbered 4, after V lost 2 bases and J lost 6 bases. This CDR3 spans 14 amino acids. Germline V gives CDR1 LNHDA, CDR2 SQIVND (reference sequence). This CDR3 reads CASSITERGNEQFF. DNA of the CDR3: TGTGCCAGTAGTATAACGGAGCGGGGCAATGAGCAGTTCTTC. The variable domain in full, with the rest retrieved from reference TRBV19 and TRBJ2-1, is DGGITQSPKYLFRKEGQNVTLSCEQNLNHDAMYWYRQDPGQGLRLIYYSQIVNDFQKGDIAEGYSVSREKKESFPLTVTSAQKNPTAFYLCASSITERGNEQFFGPGTRLTVL.

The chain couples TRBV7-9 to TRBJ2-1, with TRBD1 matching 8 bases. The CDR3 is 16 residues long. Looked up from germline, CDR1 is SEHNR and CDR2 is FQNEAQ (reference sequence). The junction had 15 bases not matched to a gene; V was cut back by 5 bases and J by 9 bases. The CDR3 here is CASSHRRGQGGGEQFF. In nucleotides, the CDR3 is TGTGCCAGCAGCCATAGAAGAGGACAGGGAGGAGGTGAGCAGTTCTTC.